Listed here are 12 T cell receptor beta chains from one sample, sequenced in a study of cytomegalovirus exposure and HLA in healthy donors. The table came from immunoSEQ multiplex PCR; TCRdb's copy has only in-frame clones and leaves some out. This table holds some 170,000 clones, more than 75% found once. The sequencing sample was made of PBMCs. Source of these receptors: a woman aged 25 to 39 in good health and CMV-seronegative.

CDR3 nucleotide sequence: TGTGCCAGCAGCAAAGGGACAGATAGCAATCAGCCCCAGCATTTT. This translates into CASSKGTDSNQPQHF. The J gene is TRBJ1-5, the V gene TRBV6-6; TRBD1 aligns across 7 bases. V lost 6 bases and J lost 0; bases outside the gene matches: 5. The CDR3 has 15 amino acids. Germline V gene sequence: CDR1 MNHNY, CDR2 SVGAGI (reference sequence).

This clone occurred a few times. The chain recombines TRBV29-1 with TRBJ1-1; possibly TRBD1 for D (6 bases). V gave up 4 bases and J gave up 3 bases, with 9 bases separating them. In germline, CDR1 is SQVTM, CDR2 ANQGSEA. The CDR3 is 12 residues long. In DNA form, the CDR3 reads TGCAGCGTTGGTCCAGGGGACACTGAAGCTTTCTTT. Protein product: CSVGPGDTEAFF.

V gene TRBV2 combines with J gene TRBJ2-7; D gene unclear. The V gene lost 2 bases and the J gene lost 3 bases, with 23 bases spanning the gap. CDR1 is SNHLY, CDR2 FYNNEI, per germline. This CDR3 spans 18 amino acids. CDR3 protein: CASSESSTNAGGYYEQYF. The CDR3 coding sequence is TGTGCCAGCAGTGAATCCTCGACCAACGCTGGCGGTTACTACGAGCAGTACTTC.

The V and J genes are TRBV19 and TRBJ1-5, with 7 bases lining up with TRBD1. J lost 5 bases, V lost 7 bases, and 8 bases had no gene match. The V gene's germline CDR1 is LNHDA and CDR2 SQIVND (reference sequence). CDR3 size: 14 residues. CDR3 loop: CASTGDSTYQPQHF. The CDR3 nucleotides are TGTGCCAGTACTGGGGACAGTACCTATCAGCCCCAGCATTTT.

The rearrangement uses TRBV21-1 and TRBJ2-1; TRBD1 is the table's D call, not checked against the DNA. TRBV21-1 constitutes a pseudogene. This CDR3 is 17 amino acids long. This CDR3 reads CASSARQLGRNPNEQFF. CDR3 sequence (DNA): TGTGCCAGCAGCGCCAGACAGTTAGGAAGGAACCCCAATGAGCAGTTCTTC.

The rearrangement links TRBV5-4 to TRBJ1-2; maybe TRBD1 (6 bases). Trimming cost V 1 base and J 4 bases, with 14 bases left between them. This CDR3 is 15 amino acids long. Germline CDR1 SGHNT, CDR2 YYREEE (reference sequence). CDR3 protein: CASSLLSGASYGYTF. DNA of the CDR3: TGTGCCAGCAGCTTGTTGTCAGGGGCTAGCTATGGCTACACCTTC.

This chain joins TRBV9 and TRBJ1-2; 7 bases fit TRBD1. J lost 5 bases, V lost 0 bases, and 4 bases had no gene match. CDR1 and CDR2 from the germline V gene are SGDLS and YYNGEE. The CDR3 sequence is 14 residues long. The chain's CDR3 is CASSVVTGVYGYTF. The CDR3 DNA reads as TGTGCCAGCAGCGTAGTTACAGGGGTTTATGGCTACACCTTC.

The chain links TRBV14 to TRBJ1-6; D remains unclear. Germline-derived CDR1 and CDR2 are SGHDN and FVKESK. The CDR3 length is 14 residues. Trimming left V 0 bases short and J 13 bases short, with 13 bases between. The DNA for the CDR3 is TGTGCCAGCAGCCAAGATTGGGCCTCGTGGCCCCTCCACTTT. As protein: CASSQDWASWPLHF.

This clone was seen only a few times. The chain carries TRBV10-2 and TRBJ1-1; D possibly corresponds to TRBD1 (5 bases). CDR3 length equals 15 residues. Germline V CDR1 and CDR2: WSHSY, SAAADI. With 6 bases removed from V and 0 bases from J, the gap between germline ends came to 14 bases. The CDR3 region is CASRQYQGLNTEAFF. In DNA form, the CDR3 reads TGCGCCAGCAGGCAATACCAGGGCCTGAACACTGAAGCTTTCTTT.

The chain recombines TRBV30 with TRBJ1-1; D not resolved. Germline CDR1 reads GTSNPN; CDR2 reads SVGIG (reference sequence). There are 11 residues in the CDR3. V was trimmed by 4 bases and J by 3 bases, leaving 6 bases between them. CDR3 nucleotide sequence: TGTGCCTGGAACCGGGACACTGAAGCTTTCTTT. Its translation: CAWNRDTEAFF.

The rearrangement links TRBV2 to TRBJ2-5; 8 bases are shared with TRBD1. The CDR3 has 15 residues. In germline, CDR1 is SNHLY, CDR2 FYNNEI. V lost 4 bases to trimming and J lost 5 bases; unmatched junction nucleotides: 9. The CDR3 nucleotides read TGTGCCAGCAGTGCATTGGCAGGGGGCCTGGAGACCCAGTACTTC. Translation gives CASSALAGGLETQYF.

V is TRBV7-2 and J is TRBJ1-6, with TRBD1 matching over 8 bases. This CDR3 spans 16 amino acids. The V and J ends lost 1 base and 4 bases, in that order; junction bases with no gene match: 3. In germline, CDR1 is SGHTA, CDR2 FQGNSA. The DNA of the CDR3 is TGTGCCAGCAGCTTAGTCCAGGGGGCATATAATTCACCCCTCCACTTT. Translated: CASSLVQGAYNSPLHF.